This TCR beta chain originates from a study of T cell responses to AZD1222 COVID-19 vaccine. Between the trimmed V and J ends, which lost 6 bases and 3 bases, there was a span of 11 bases. The CDR3 runs to 13 residues. Germline lookup yields CDR1 SGHTA and CDR2 FQGTGA. Clones were read by immunoSEQ multiplex PCR, and TCRdb kept only the in-frame ones, dropping some. This sample has some 92,000 clones, with 90% to 95% found just once. The material sequenced was peripheral blood, taken on day 0 of MenACWY control vaccination. This sequence was found in an adult in good health. The chain employs TRBV7-3 and TRBJ1-1, with D perhaps matching TRBD1 (6 bases). For the CDR3, the DNA is TGTGCCAGCAGACAGGGTTTGGACACTGAAGCTTTCTTT. Protein: CASRQGLDTEAFF.